This T cell receptor beta chain was retrieved from a study of blood T cell repertoires in COVID-19. CDR1 and CDR2 (germline): SGHTA, FQGNSA. Deletions cut 1 base from V and 6 bases from J, with 15 bases between. The length of the CDR3 is 15 residues. Participants had their cohort set by participant-reported clinical history. Either two negative PCRs, clearance, or symptom resolution qualified Cohort 3 donors as recovered. Authors' data handling: Reference gene primers were amplified, and this amplification served to estimate nucleated cell counts. Here immunoSEQ multiplex PCR was the method, and the copy in TCRdb shows in-frame clones only, minus some. For V, J and clone size, that table is used; D and trimming come from the DNA. Among about 290,000 clones, around 90% were seen once, and the ten largest hold around 1.7%.

Material: PBMCs or T cells enriched from blood (not recorded which). This clonotype was obtained from a middle-aged woman who had recovered from COVID-19. The rearrangement uses TRBV7-2 and TRBJ1-2; D call uncertain. The CDR3 DNA is TGTGCCAGCAGCTTAGTTCCCATCCTAGCAAATGGCTACACCTTC. This encodes CASSLVPILANGYTF. Looking up the rest from reference TRBV7-2 and TRBJ1-2 gives the full variable domain: GAGVSQSPSNKVTEKGKDVELRCDPISGHTALYWYRQSLGQGLEFLIYFQGNSAPDKSGLPSDRFSAERTGGSVSTLTIQRTQQEDSAVYLCASSLVPILANGYTFGSGTRLTVV.